This TCR beta chain was documented in a study of T-cell reconstitution after alpha-beta-depleted transplantation in children (dated by TCRdb to the mid-2010s). With respect to the entire study: Using TCR repertoire profiling, the study quantitatively followed how T-cell immune reconstitution unfolded in children after TCRalphabeta/CD19-depleted allogeneic hematopoietic cell transplantation.

Worth noting for this clonotype: The antigen it recognizes is unknown. Base qualities are not recorded, but no much larger clone differs from it by a single base.

The CDR3 covers 13 residues, taking in both the cysteine and the phenylalanine. Kept here is only the CDR3 DNA, which spans 39 bases and is read in frame from base 1. Trimming at the junction amounts to 4 bases on V and 2 bases on J, and the germline ends lie 9 bases apart. According to the germline V gene, CDR1 reads SGHRS and CDR2 reads YFSETQ. Libraries were built with PCR. Sequencing used an Illumina HiSeq 2500. Molecular barcoding was employed in the preparation of TCR libraries, with unique molecular identifiers being used to normalize TCRbeta repertoire quantification. In-frame beta chains were kept once TCRdb had trimmed the public reads at Q25 with fastp and called clones with MiXCR. Merged by CDR3 protein, the rows form single entries marked with the most common genes and DNA. The sample has about 270,000 distinct CDR3 sequences on record, 9.5% to 10% of them singletons. The ten largest account for 10% of the sample.

The sample in question was PBMCs from the stem cell graft donor, obtained from the stem cell graft. The chain is encoded by TRBV5-1 joined to TRBJ1-2; no D gene is confidently identified. The source of this sequence is a human donor who donated a stem cell graft to a child with SCID. The DNA sequence is as follows: TGCGCCAGCAGCGTACACCCCAACTATGGCTACACCTTC. Its protein product is CASSVHPNYGYTF.